A selection of T cell receptor beta chains follows, all from one sample in a study of blood T cell repertoires in COVID-19. Using immunoSEQ multiplex PCR, the repertoire was profiled, and TCRdb retains in-frame clones only, with some absent. The sample gives 300,000 to 350,000 clones, approximately 85% of which show up once; 2.2% is in the top ten. The sequenced material came from PBMCs or T cells enriched from blood (not recorded which). Receptors were obtained from a young man who had recovered from COVID-19. Each CDR3 is given with its conserved first and last residue. D genes are given only for firm matches. Clone size is not always given. Where it is, it says once, few, many or a class for expanded clones.

d_gene	j_gene	v_gene	abundance	CDR3nt	CDR3aa
TRBD1	TRBJ2-7	TRBV12-3/TRBV12-4	once	TGTGCCAGCAGTCTCGGGACAGTCTACGAGCAGTACTTC	CASSLGTVYEQYF
TRBD2	TRBJ2-7	TRBV7-3	-	TGTGCCAGCAGCCCGGGGGGAGGCATTAAACTAGCGGTGAGCTCCTACGAGCAGTACTTC	CASSPGGGIKLAVSSYEQYF
-	TRBJ2-3	TRBV5-5	-	TGTGCCAGCAGCGGGGGGCGGGCGGGGGGCACAGATACGCAGTATTTT	CASSGGRAGGTDTQYF
-	TRBJ2-5	TRBV24-1	-	TGTGCCACCAGTGATATAGGGGGAGAGGAGACCCAGTACTTC	CATSDIGGEETQYF
-	TRBJ1-2	TRBV13	once	TGTGCCAGCAGTCGGTCCGGGAACTATGGCTACACCTTC	CASSRSGNYGYTF
TRBD2	TRBJ2-7	TRBV9	-	TGTGCCAGCAGCGTAGGTGGAGCGGGGGCCCCCTACGAGCAGTACTTC	CASSVGGAGAPYEQYF
TRBD1	TRBJ1-4	TRBV5-1	-	TGCGCCAGCAGCTTGGGACAGGGGCGCGAAAAACTGTTTTTT	CASSLGQGREKLFF
-	TRBJ1-1	TRBV7-2	-	TGTGCCAGCAGCTTAGGACCCGCAGGTCCTGAAGCTTTCTTT	CASSLGPAGPEAFF
TRBD1	TRBJ1-1	TRBV11-2	few	TGTGCCAGCAGCCCATCGACAGGGAGGATGAACACTGAAGCTTTCTTT	CASSPSTGRMNTEAFF
-	TRBJ1-1	TRBV11-2	-	TGTGCCAGCGGGGGCCAGCCGAACACTGAAGCTTTCTTT	CASGGQPNTEAFF
-	TRBJ2-5	TRBV19	-	TGTGCCAGTAGTATAGGGCGGGGACAAGAGACCCAGTACTTC	CASSIGRGQETQYF
-	TRBJ2-7	TRBV15	-	TGTGCCACCAGCATTCTCGAGGGTTATCCAAACGAGCAGTACTTC	CATSILEGYPNEQYF
TRBD1	TRBJ1-5	TRBV2	few	TGTGCCAGCAGGACAGGGGCGAGCTCTTATAGCAATCAGCCCCAGCATTTT	CASRTGASSYSNQPQHF
-	TRBJ1-5	TRBV19	-	TGTGCCAGTAGTACTGGGACGGAGGGTTATCAGCCCCAGCATTTT	CASSTGTEGYQPQHF
-	TRBJ2-1	TRBV27	-	TGTGCCAGCAGTTTAGTTCCTTCTACCTCCTACAATGAGCAGTTCTTC	CASSLVPSTSYNEQFF
-	TRBJ2-7	TRBV6-5	-	TGTGCCAGCAGTTACCCTGCGTCAGGGTATGACGAGCAGTACTTC	CASSYPASGYDEQYF
-	TRBJ2-1	TRBV5-6	few	TGTGCCAGCAGCTCGGGATACGGGTACAATGAGCAGTTCTTC	CASSSGYGYNEQFF
TRBD1	TRBJ1-2	TRBV18	-	TGTGCCAGCTCACCACAGGGACAGGGGGTTTACACCTTC	CASSPQGQGVYTF
TRBD2	TRBJ2-7	TRBV14	-	TGTGCCAGCAGTCCTAGCGGGGGGGCTCCCGCCTACGAGCAGTACTTC	CASSPSGGAPAYEQYF
TRBD1	TRBJ1-2	TRBV5-5	-	TGTGCCAGCAATAACAGGGGGTACTATGGCTACACCTTC	CASNNRGYYGYTF
-	TRBJ1-5	TRBV15	-	TGTGCCACCAGCAGGGGATGGGGGGAAGAGGGCAATCAGCCCCAGCATTTT	CATSRGWGEEGNQPQHF
-	TRBJ1-1	TRBV9	-	TGTGCCAGCAGCGTTCATTCTGCCGGCACTGAAGCTTTCTTT	CASSVHSAGTEAFF
TRBD2	TRBJ2-3	TRBV2	-	TGTGCCAGCACCCCTAGACTAGCGGGCAGCACAGATACGCAGTATTTT	CASTPRLAGSTDTQYF
-	TRBJ1-1	TRBV4-3	-	TGCGCCAGCAGCCGAAACGTAGAGAGAAACACTGAAGCTTTCTTT	CASSRNVERNTEAFF
TRBD1	TRBJ2-5	TRBV19	-	TGTGCCAGTAGTATCACGGGTACAGGGGCTCAAGAGACCCAGTACTTC	CASSITGTGAQETQYF
TRBD1	TRBJ1-1	TRBV5-6	-	TGTGCCAGCAGCTTGGGCCCGACAGGGGAGAACACTGAAGCTTTCTTT	CASSLGPTGENTEAFF
TRBD2	TRBJ2-5	TRBV27	-	TGTGCCAGCAGTTTAGCTAGCGGGGGGTCCCAAGAGACCCAGTACTTC	CASSLASGGSQETQYF
-	TRBJ2-3	TRBV6-5	-	TGTGCCAGCAGTTACTTTGGGCGGGCTAGCACAGATACGCAGTATTTT	CASSYFGRASTDTQYF
TRBD1	TRBJ1-2	TRBV5-1	-	TGCGCCAGCAGCTCCGGACAGGGTTCGGATGGCTACACCTTC	CASSSGQGSDGYTF
TRBD1	TRBJ2-7	TRBV2	-	TGTGCCAGCAGTCAGGGGGCCTACGAGCAGTACTTC	CASSQGAYEQYF
-	TRBJ1-5	TRBV18	once	TGTGCCAGCTCACCGTTTACCGCCAGGGGTGCACAGCCCCAGCATTTT	CASSPFTARGAQPQHF
-	TRBJ1-2	TRBV27	-	TGTGCCAGCACCTATAACGAGACAGATGGGGACTATGGCTACACCTTC	CASTYNETDGDYGYTF
-	TRBJ2-1	TRBV5-6	-	TGTGCCAGCAGCTTGTCTAGGAATGAGCAGTTCTTC	CASSLSRNEQFF
TRBD1	TRBJ2-5	TRBV7-8	-	TGTGCCAGCAGCGCAACAGGGGGCGCAGAGACCCAGTACTTC	CASSATGGAETQYF
-	TRBJ2-5	TRBV5-6	many	TGTGCCAGCAGCTTGGTGGCAGGCGAAGAGACCCAGTACTTC	CASSLVAGEETQYF
TRBD1	TRBJ1-2	TRBV9	-	TGTGCCAGCAGCGATGACCGGGACAGGGGCACCTATGGCTACACCTTC	CASSDDRDRGTYGYTF
TRBD1	TRBJ2-7	TRBV15	once	TGTGCCACCAGCAGAGATAGGAGCAATGCCGGACAGGGGGCTGGAGAGTACGAGCAGTACTTC	CATSRDRSNAGQGAGEYEQYF
TRBD1	TRBJ1-1	TRBV2	-	TGTGCCAGCAGGGATGGGACAGGGCCGAACACTGAAGCTTTCTTT	CASRDGTGPNTEAFF
-	TRBJ1-2	TRBV9	-	TGTGCCAGCAGCGCTGATGGCTCAACTAACTATGGCTACACCTTC	CASSADGSTNYGYTF
-	TRBJ2-2	TRBV5-1	-	TGCGCCAGCAGCTTGGAGTACGGGGTTGGCGCCGGGGAGCTGTTTTTT	CASSLEYGVGAGELFF
TRBD2	TRBJ2-1	TRBV5-8	-	TGTGCCAGCAGCTTGGACGGGGGGGCCATCAATGAGCAGTTCTTC	CASSLDGGAINEQFF
-	TRBJ1-4	TRBV5-4	-	TGTGCCAGCAGCCCCGCAGGGGCGGAGGGGGGGAAACTGTTTTTT	CASSPAGAEGGKLFF
-	TRBJ1-3	TRBV18	once	TGTGCCAGCTCACCACCTACAGGGCCCAACTCTGGAAACACCATATATTTT	CASSPPTGPNSGNTIYF
TRBD1	TRBJ1-6	TRBV5-1	-	TGCGCCAGCAGCAAAGTTCCGGGACAGACGAATTCACCCCTCCACTTT	CASSKVPGQTNSPLHF
-	TRBJ1-1	TRBV6-4	-	TGTGCCAGCAGTGATTACTCAGGGAACACTGAAGCTTTCTTT	CASSDYSGNTEAFF
-	TRBJ2-3	TRBV27	-	TGTGCCAGCAGTTTACTGCCCACTCGGGCGGGGTACACAGATACGCAGTATTTT	CASSLLPTRAGYTDTQYF
TRBD2	TRBJ2-5	TRBV25-1	-	TGTGCCAGCAGCCTAGCGGGGGGACAAGAGACCCAGTACTTC	CASSLAGGQETQYF
-	TRBJ1-1	TRBV2	-	TGTGCCAGCAGTGACAGGGGATTATCTATGAACACTGAAGCTTTCTTT	CASSDRGLSMNTEAFF
-	TRBJ2-7	TRBV7-9	-	TGTGCCAGCAGCCAACCGGGGTCCTACGAGCAGTACTTC	CASSQPGSYEQYF
-	TRBJ2-7	TRBV5-5	-	TGTGCCAGCAGCGGGGGGACGTACGGCGAGCAGTACTTC	CASSGGTYGEQYF
-	TRBJ2-3	TRBV19	-	TGTGCCAGTAGTACGGAGGGGGCTTGGACAGATACGCAGTATTTT	CASSTEGAWTDTQYF
-	TRBJ1-2	TRBV6-5	-	TGTGCCAGCAGCCAACAGGGCCGCTATGGCTACACCTTC	CASSQQGRYGYTF
-	TRBJ1-2	TRBV3-1/TRBV3-2	-	TGTGCCAGCAGTTATAGACAGATCCAAAGGGGCTATGGCTACACCTTC	CASSYRQIQRGYGYTF
-	TRBJ2-3	TRBV7-2	-	TGTGCCAGCAGCTTGGGGAGACAATCGGATACGCAGTATTTT	CASSLGRQSDTQYF